Listed below are T cell receptor beta chains from one sample, sequenced in a study of CD8+ T cells in alopecia areata. TCRdb keeps only in-frame clones here, not all; method: immunoSEQ multiplex PCR. Here the sample spans under 40,000 clones, nearly 55% being singletons. Sequencing was carried out using CD4+ Tregs sorted from blood. The receptors stem from a human donor with alopecia areata. CDR3s include the opening cysteine and the closing phenylalanine or tryptophan. D genes are given only for firm matches. Some rows mark clone size as missing; the rest say once, few, many or name a class of expanded clone.

cdr3_nt,cdr3_aa,j_call,d_call,clone_size,v_call
TGCGCCAGCAGACTACTCCCGTCAAGCTCCTACGAGCAGTACTTC,CASRLLPSSSYEQYF,TRBJ2-7,NA,few,TRBV5-1
TGTGCCAGCAGTTACGGACAGCCGAATGAAAAACTGTTTTTT,CASSYGQPNEKLFF,TRBJ1-4,NA,few,TRBV6-6
TGTGCCAGCAGCGTAGGGTGGGGTCAGGATGCTTTCTTT,CASSVGWGQDAFF,TRBJ1-1,NA,NA,TRBV7-8
TGTGCCAGCAGAAATACCCCGGGACAGGACTCCTACGAGCAGTACTTC,CASRNTPGQDSYEQYF,TRBJ2-7,TRBD1,NA,TRBV6-6
TGTGCCAGTAGTAGTCGACCGGGACAGGGTTATAGCAATCAGCCCCAGCATTTT,CASSSRPGQGYSNQPQHF,TRBJ1-5,TRBD1,NA,TRBV19
TGTGCCAGCAGTTACCGTGGAGACAGGGGTGAAAAACTGTTTTTT,CASSYRGDRGEKLFF,TRBJ1-4,TRBD1,NA,TRBV6-6
TGTGCCTGGATTTCGAGAAGGAACACCGGGGAGCTGTTTTTT,CAWISRRNTGELFF,TRBJ2-2,NA,NA,TRBV30
TGCGCCAGCAGCGGGGGGACAGGGTTGTTGGAGACCCAGTACTTC,CASSGGTGLLETQYF,TRBJ2-5,TRBD1,once,TRBV5-1
TGCGCCAGCAGCTTGGCGGGACAGCAAGAGACCCAGTACTTC,CASSLAGQQETQYF,TRBJ2-5,TRBD1,NA,TRBV5-1
TGTGCCAGCAGCCGCGGGCCGGGCGGGAGGATTTACGAGCAGTACTTC,CASSRGPGGRIYEQYF,TRBJ2-7,TRBD2,NA,TRBV5-4
TGTGCCAGCAGCACCCGGACTAGCGGGAGTGGAGATACGCAGTATTTT,CASSTRTSGSGDTQYF,TRBJ2-3,TRBD2,NA,TRBV7-9
TGTGCCAGCAGCGTGAGCGGGAGTGTTCCCGGGGAGCTGTTTTTT,CASSVSGSVPGELFF,TRBJ2-2,TRBD2,NA,TRBV9
TGTGCCAGCAGCCTCACTAGCGGAGCCTACGAGCAGTACTTC,CASSLTSGAYEQYF,TRBJ2-7,TRBD2,few,TRBV7-2
TGTGCCAGCAGTCCCAGGGGGTCCACTAACTATGGCTACACCTTC,CASSPRGSTNYGYTF,TRBJ1-2,TRBD1,NA,TRBV6-5
TGTGCCAGCCCGACCCAGGGCGGCGAGCAGTACTTC,CASPTQGGEQYF,TRBJ2-7,NA,few,TRBV2
TGTGCCAGCGGCCGGGACAGGGGAGGAGATACGCAGTATTTT,CASGRDRGGDTQYF,TRBJ2-3,TRBD1,NA,TRBV7-9
TGCAGCGTTGGTTCCCGTGGACAGACAGATACGCAGTATTTT,CSVGSRGQTDTQYF,TRBJ2-3,NA,NA,TRBV29-1
TGTGCCAGCAGCGACACCGCGATGGCAGACTACACCGGGGAGCTGTTTTTT,CASSDTAMADYTGELFF,TRBJ2-2,NA,NA,TRBV4-2
TGTGCCAGCAGCTTACAGGGTGGACTAGGGATCTACGAGCAGTACTTC,CASSLQGGLGIYEQYF,TRBJ2-7,TRBD2,NA,TRBV7-2
TGCGCCAGCAGCTCTAGACCCCGAGGGAGGGCCTCTGGGGCCAACGTCCTGACTTTC,CASSSRPRGRASGANVLTF,TRBJ2-6,TRBD2,NA,TRBV5-1
TGTGCCAGCAGCGTAAGACAGGGGGCAGGGGAGACCCAGTACTTC,CASSVRQGAGETQYF,TRBJ2-5,TRBD1,few,TRBV7-2
TGTGCCAGCAGCCAAGGGGGGACCGCTAGCTGGCAGTTCTTC,CASSQGGTASWQFF,TRBJ2-1,NA,NA,TRBV14
TGTGCCAGCATCTCTGGGACTAGCGGGAACAATGAGCAGTTCTTC,CASISGTSGNNEQFF,TRBJ2-1,TRBD2,NA,TRBV27
TGTGCCATCCGGCGGCCGGGACTAGCGAGCCAAGAGACCCAGTACTTC,CAIRRPGLASQETQYF,TRBJ2-5,TRBD2,NA,TRBV10-3
TGTGCCAGCAGTCCTGCTCGGGAGCAGTACTTC,CASSPAREQYF,TRBJ2-7,NA,NA,TRBV2
TGTGCCAGCACCCCCCAGGGCACTGAAGCTTTCTTT,CASTPQGTEAFF,TRBJ1-1,NA,NA,TRBV7-2
TGTGCCAGCACCCGAGCGGCAGTGCGCGCAGATACGCAGTATTTT,CASTRAAVRADTQYF,TRBJ2-3,NA,NA,TRBV7-9
TGCGCCAGCAGCTTCCTAGCGGGGGGTCGTGAGCAGTTCTTC,CASSFLAGGREQFF,TRBJ2-1,TRBD2,few,TRBV5-1
TGTGCCAGTAGTCACCAACAGGGTAGGGGTTACGAGCAGTACTTC,CASSHQQGRGYEQYF,TRBJ2-7,NA,once,TRBV19
TGTGCCAGCAGAGCTTTCGGCAGGGAGTATGGCTACACCTTC,CASRAFGREYGYTF,TRBJ1-2,NA,NA,TRBV5-6
TGTGCCAGCAGCTTAGCCCGGCCCCCGGTGGGAGAGACCCAGTACTTC,CASSLARPPVGETQYF,TRBJ2-5,NA,few,TRBV7-2
TGCGCCAGCAGCCAAGGGGTTAGCGGGGGGGGCAACACAGATACGCAGTATTTT,CASSQGVSGGGNTDTQYF,TRBJ2-3,TRBD2,few,TRBV4-3
TGTGCCAGCAGCTTAGCCGGGGGACTACCCAATCAGCCCCAGCATTTT,CASSLAGGLPNQPQHF,TRBJ1-5,NA,NA,TRBV7-2
TGTGCCAGCAGCCCGCAGGGGCAGGGCTATGGCTACACCTTC,CASSPQGQGYGYTF,TRBJ1-2,NA,NA,TRBV7-2
TGTGCCAGCGGAGTCGCCAACCTGATACAATCCGAGCAGTACTTC,CASGVANLIQSEQYF,TRBJ2-7,NA,NA,TRBV28
TGCGCCAGCAGCTTCGACGGGTCGGCCTACGAGCAGTACTTC,CASSFDGSAYEQYF,TRBJ2-7,NA,NA,TRBV5-1
TGTGCCAGCAGCTCTAGAGACACAGATACGCAGTATTTT,CASSSRDTDTQYF,TRBJ2-3,NA,medium-sized,TRBV7-2
TGTGCCACCAGCAGAGTTCTCCAGGGGCGGCTCGGCTACACCTTC,CATSRVLQGRLGYTF,TRBJ1-2,NA,few,TRBV15
TGTGCCAGCAGCCAACAAACCGGGACTCAGCAGTACTTC,CASSQQTGTQQYF,TRBJ2-7,NA,NA,TRBV4-2
TGTGCCAGTAGTATCGCAGCTGGCAATCAGCCCCAGCATTTT,CASSIAAGNQPQHF,TRBJ1-5,NA,NA,TRBV19
TGTGCCAGCAGCTTGGGGACAGGGTACGGGGGCTACACCTTC,CASSLGTGYGGYTF,TRBJ1-2,TRBD1,NA,TRBV7-2
TGTGCCAGCAGCTTAGTCTCTCCAGGGGGCGCAGGAGGGTATGGCTACACCTTC,CASSLVSPGGAGGYGYTF,TRBJ1-2,TRBD1,few,TRBV7-2
TGTGCCAGCACCCCGGAAGCGGGGGTAAATGAGCAGTTCTTC,CASTPEAGVNEQFF,TRBJ2-1,TRBD2,NA,TRBV2
TGTGCCAGCTCACCAACACAGGGGGTTGAAACTTATTACACCTTC,CASSPTQGVETYYTF,TRBJ1-2,TRBD1,NA,TRBV18
TGTGCCAGCAGCGGACAGGGGGCAGGGGACACTGAAGCTTTCTTT,CASSGQGAGDTEAFF,TRBJ1-1,TRBD1,NA,TRBV6-1
TGTGCCAGCAGTGAGGGAGGAGAGACCCAGTACTTC,CASSEGGETQYF,TRBJ2-5,NA,NA,TRBV2
TGTGCCAGCAGCGCCAGCCATGGGCCCCAGCATTTT,CASSASHGPQHF,TRBJ1-5,NA,medium-sized,TRBV28
TGCGCCAGCAGCTTGGCGGCAGGGGGGGCTGGGGCCAACGTCCTGACTTTC,CASSLAAGGAGANVLTF,TRBJ2-6,NA,NA,TRBV5-1
TGTGCCAGCAGCCCTAGCGGAATGGATACGCAGTATTTT,CASSPSGMDTQYF,TRBJ2-3,TRBD2,NA,TRBV9
TGTGCCAGCAGCTTGGAATGGCGCAGGTTATTTAGCAATCAGCCCCAGCATTTT,CASSLEWRRLFSNQPQHF,TRBJ1-5,NA,NA,TRBV5-4
TGTGCCAGCAGTGAAGACAGGGTCTCTGGAAACACCATATATTTT,CASSEDRVSGNTIYF,TRBJ1-3,NA,few,TRBV2
TGTGCCAGCACCCTCCGGGCAGACTATGGCTACACCTTC,CASTLRADYGYTF,TRBJ1-2,NA,NA,TRBV28
TGTGCCAGCAGTTCTGGACAGGGGTTGGGCAATCAGCCCCAGCATTTT,CASSSGQGLGNQPQHF,TRBJ1-5,TRBD1,NA,TRBV6-6